Included here is one T cell receptor (beta chain) sequence, with context. Its antigen is still unknown. Clones were sequenced by immunoSEQ multiplex PCR, and TCRdb holds only the in-frame ones, with some missing. The sample gives some 120,000 clones, about 92% of which show up once; 2.5% to 3.5% is in the top ten. This record belongs to a study of T cell responses to AZD1222 COVID-19 vaccine. Study-wide context: Some second doses came at about 4 weeks and others at about 12 weeks; these were pooled.

V was trimmed by 5 bases and J by 2 bases, leaving 10 bases between them. Germline CDR1 reads MDHEN; CDR2 reads SYDVKM. This CDR3 comprises 14 residues. Study-wide points: After two AZD1222 doses, spike-specific TCR breadth and depth rose versus day 0. Across spike, vaccine-associated CD4 TCRs were found, dominant at 160-218 and 743-854. The study reported that nearly half of spike-specific TCRs target unmutated variant regions.

This TCR was recovered from an adult in good health. Here the sequenced sample was peripheral blood, taken on day 0 of AZD1222 vaccination. The genes are TRBV28 and TRBJ2-4; D uncertain. The CDR3 bases are TGTGCCAGCAGTCCCTCTAGTCCCAAAAACATTCAGTACTTC. Translation gives CASSPSSPKNIQYF. The full variable domain, its missing parts supplied by reference TRBV28 and TRBJ2-4, is DVKVTQSSRYLVKRTGEKVFLECVQDMDHENMFWYRQDPGLGLRLIYFSYDVKMKEKGDIPEGYSVSREKKERFSLILESASTNQTSMYLCASSPSSPKNIQYFGAGTRLSVL.